These 24 T cell receptor beta chains were sequenced from one sample in a study of blood T cell repertoires in COVID-19. The table came from immunoSEQ multiplex PCR; TCRdb's copy has only in-frame clones and leaves some out. The table includes around 300,000 clones, nearly 90% detected once. The sequenced sample was PBMCs or T cells enriched from blood (not recorded which). These receptors all stem from a woman aged 18-30 years with acute COVID-19.

This clone has just one count. V is TRBV28 and J is TRBJ1-1; D is ambiguous. The germline V and J ends were trimmed by 6 bases and 1 base, with 12 bases remaining between them. Germline V gene data show CDR1 as MDHEN and CDR2 as SYDVKM. The CDR3 length is 14 residues. The CDR3 DNA is TGTGCCAGCAGCCTTATCTTTAGGAACACTGAAGCTTTCTTT. The encoded protein is CASSLIFRNTEAFF. Together with reference TRBV28 and TRBJ1-1, the CDR3 gives the full variable domain: DVKVTQSSRYLVKRTGEKVFLECVQDMDHENMFWYRQDPGLGLRLIYFSYDVKMKEKGDIPEGYSVSREKKERFSLILESASTNQTSMYLCASSLIFRNTEAFFGQGTRLTVV.

On this clone: The junction does not match germline at one end; this may be a read error. This sequence joins TRBV19 and TRBJ1-4; possible D gene TRBD1, 5 bases. Germline CDR1 reads LNHDA; CDR2 reads SQIVND (reference sequence). The CDR3 sequence is 14 residues long. The CDR3 here is CASSRLQGNEKLFF. The CDR3 bases are TGTGCCAGTAGTAGACTCCAGGGTAATGAAAAGCTGTTTTTT.

This chain connects TRBV19 to TRBJ1-2; TRBD1 agrees at 7 bases. Germline V lookup: CDR1 LNHDA, CDR2 SQIVND (reference sequence). V lost 3 bases, J lost 4 bases, and 5 bases stayed unmatched. The CDR3 is made up of 14 amino acids. The CDR3 loop is CASSMRGPGYGYTF. The CDR3 DNA reads TGTGCCAGTAGTATGAGGGGGCCGGGCTATGGCTACACCTTC.

This sequence joins TRBV7-3 and TRBJ2-2; tentatively, D is TRBD1 (6 bases). CDR3 size: 15 residues. CDR1 SGHTA and CDR2 FQGTGA come from the germline V gene. Between the trimmed V and J ends, which lost 4 bases and 0 bases, there was a span of 9 bases. CDR3 loop: CASSSAGANTGELFF. CDR3 nucleotide sequence: TGTGCCAGCAGCTCGGCAGGGGCGAACACCGGGGAGCTGTTTTTT.

The gene calls are TRBV28 and TRBJ1-2; TRBD1 matches at 8 bases. Germline V gives CDR1 MDHEN, CDR2 SYDVKM. V was clipped by 6 bases and J by 4 bases; unmatched bases: 7. This CDR3 is built from 14 residues. CDR3 nucleotide sequence: TGTGCCAGCAGGACCGGGACAGGCCGCTATGGCTACACCTTC. This encodes CASRTGTGRYGYTF.

The rearrangement links TRBV13 to TRBJ2-2, with 7 bases identical to TRBD2. J lost 1 base, V lost 7 bases, and 12 bases had no gene match. CDR3 length: 17 residues. Germline V gene sequence: CDR1 PRHDT, CDR2 FYEKMQ (reference sequence). The CDR3 DNA follows: TGTGCCAGCAAGGCTCCGGCGGGAGTGGGGAACACCGGGGAGCTGTTTTTT. Translating it yields CASKAPAGVGNTGELFF.

The rearrangement links TRBV21-1 to TRBJ1-1. TRBV21-1 constitutes a pseudogene. This CDR3 is 18 amino acids long. The CDR3 loop is CASSKGRRPRRVITEAFF. DNA of the CDR3: TGTGCCAGCAGCAAAGGTAGGAGGCCACGAAGGGTTATTACTGAAGCTTTCTTT.

The V and J genes are TRBV7-9 and TRBJ2-5; D call uncertain. The germline V gene has CDR1 SEHNR and CDR2 FQNEAQ (reference sequence). The CDR3 covers 13 residues. The ends were cut back, 5 bases at V and 4 bases at J, with 11 bases in the middle. The CDR3 is CASSILRLETQYF. The CDR3 DNA sequence: TGTGCCAGCAGCATCCTGAGGCTAGAGACCCAGTACTTC.

The chain combines TRBV3-1 (or the pseudogene TRBV3-2) with TRBJ1-2; 9 bases line up with TRBD1. Trimming at V came to 4 bases and at J to 5 bases, leaving 11 bases not matched to a gene. The germline gives CDR1 LGHDT, CDR2 YNNKEL (reference sequence). The length of the CDR3 is 16 residues. CDR3 sequence (DNA): TGTGCCAGCAGCCCTACTCGGGACAGGGTCTTGTATGGCTACACCTTC. Amino acids: CASSPTRDRVLYGYTF.

This chain joins TRBV4-2 and TRBJ2-3, with a possible D match to TRBD2 (6 bases). This CDR3 region has 13 residues. V shed 8 bases and J shed 2 bases, with 11 bases lying between them. The germline CDR1 and CDR2 sequences are LGHNA and YNFKEQ. CDR3 coding DNA: TGTGCCAGCCGGGCGGGATCCACAGATACGCAGTATTTT. Protein product: CASRAGSTDTQYF.

This clone was detected once. V usage is TRBV2 and J usage is TRBJ2-3, with D possibly TRBD2 on 5 matching bases. V dropped 7 bases and J dropped 3 bases, with 17 bases sitting between them. The CDR3 runs to 15 residues. CDR1 and CDR2 (germline): SNHLY, FYNNEI. The CDR3 nucleotides read TGTGCCAGCACCCCCCGGGGATGGGTGACAGATACGCAGTATTTT. Protein: CASTPRGWVTDTQYF.

The chain joins TRBV2 to TRBJ1-1; 7 bases line up with TRBD1. The CDR3 totals 13 residues. V shed 6 bases, J shed 1 base, and the junction held 2 bases outside the gene matches. Germline assignment: CDR1 SNHLY and CDR2 FYNNEI. CDR3 nucleotides: TGTGCCAGCAGGAGGACAGGGAACACTGAAGCTTTCTTT. Translated, it gives CASRRTGNTEAFF.

The chain uses TRBV27 and TRBJ2-1, with 16 bases aligning to TRBD2. Germline-derived CDR1 and CDR2 are MNHEY and SMNVEV (reference sequence). After removal of 4 bases from V and 10 bases from J, the junction contained 4 bases not matched to a gene. This CDR3 spans 15 amino acids. The CDR3 here is CASSSGTSGRGEQFF. CDR3 nucleotides: TGTGCCAGCAGTTCTGGGACTAGCGGGAGGGGGGAGCAGTTCTTC.

The V gene is TRBV14, the J gene TRBJ2-1; D is perhaps TRBD1 (5 bases). The germline V gene encodes CDR1 SGHDN and CDR2 FVKESK. V shed 4 bases and J shed 4 bases, with 14 bases lying between them. The CDR3 is made up of 15 amino acids. The chain's CDR3 is CASSLDGAPYNEQFF. CDR3 nucleotides: TGTGCCAGCAGCCTTGATGGGGCCCCATACAATGAGCAGTTCTTC.

This chain uses TRBV28 with TRBJ1-1; D remains ambiguous. Germline V lookup: CDR1 MDHEN, CDR2 SYDVKM. This CDR3 is 14 amino acids long. Trimming removed 7 bases at V and 8 bases at J, with 20 bases between. The CDR3 DNA sequence: TGTGCCAGCACCCGCCCCCCCACAGAATTGGAAGCTTTCTTT. Translation gives CASTRPPTELEAFF.

The V and J genes are TRBV7-2 and TRBJ1-2, with D maybe TRBD1 (5 bases). V was cut by 2 bases and J by 8 bases, with 12 bases left in between. This CDR3 is built from 13 residues. Germline V gives CDR1 SGHTA, CDR2 FQGNSA. The CDR3 reads CASSLSTPGGYTF. The CDR3 region has the DNA TGTGCCAGCAGCTTATCGACCCCAGGGGGCTACACCTTC.

The rearrangement uses TRBV28 and TRBJ2-2, with 12 bases aligning to TRBD2. V was pared by 3 bases and J by 7 bases, with 9 bases of the junction left unmatched. Germline CDR1 MDHEN, CDR2 SYDVKM. The CDR3 totals 17 residues. The DNA for the CDR3 is TGTGCCAGCAGTTTCAGGGTAGGACTAGCGGGACGCGGGGAGCTGTTTTTT. Amino acids: CASSFRVGLAGRGELFF.

The chain carries TRBV19 and TRBJ1-5; D is uncertain. Trimming pared 10 bases from V and 6 bases from J, leaving 16 bases between. The CDR3 has 13 residues. The germline V gene encodes CDR1 LNHDA and CDR2 SQIVND (reference sequence). As DNA, the CDR3 is TGTGCCACTGGGCACAGCCCAAGTCAGCCCCAGCATTTT. As protein: CATGHSPSQPQHF. The full variable domain, completed using reference TRBV19 and TRBJ1-5, is DGGITQSPKYLFRKEGQNVTLSCEQNLNHDAMYWYRQDPGQGLRLIYYSQIVNDFQKGDIAEGYSVSREKKESFPLTVTSAQKNPTAFYLCATGHSPSQPQHFGDGTRLSIL.

This clone was detected only a few times. CDR3 DNA: TGTGCCAGCAGCCAAGAGTCGGCAGGGGGCATAATCTATGGCTACACCTTC. Translating gives CASSQESAGGIIYGYTF. The V and J genes are TRBV3-1 (or the pseudogene TRBV3-2) and TRBJ1-2; 8 positions match TRBD1. V was pared by 0 bases and J by 4 bases, with 10 bases of the junction left unmatched. The CDR3 is made up of 17 amino acids. Per the germline V gene, CDR1 is LGHDT and CDR2 is YNNKEL (reference sequence).

J is TRBJ2-2 and V is TRBV28, with TRBD1 identical over 7 bases. Germline V lookup: CDR1 MDHEN, CDR2 SYDVKM. The length of the CDR3 is 13 residues. Germline trimming cut 6 bases from V and 5 bases from J; bases unmatched to any gene: 3. The CDR3 region has the DNA TGTGCCAGCAGAACAGGGGTAACCGGGGAGCTGTTTTTT. It translates to CASRTGVTGELFF.

The rearrangement joins TRBV18 to TRBJ2-5; D is perhaps TRBD1 (5 bases). This CDR3 has 14 amino acids. Deletions cut 3 bases from V and 4 bases from J, with 12 bases between. From germline, CDR1 is KGHSH and CDR2 LQKENI. The CDR3: CASSPASQGETQYF. The CDR3 nucleotides read TGTGCCAGCTCACCTGCGTCTCAGGGAGAGACCCAGTACTTC.

The V gene is TRBV27, the J gene TRBJ1-2; 7 positions match TRBD1. This CDR3 has 14 residues. From germline, CDR1 is MNHEY and CDR2 SMNVEV (reference sequence). V gave up 2 bases and J gave up 7 bases; unmatched junction bases: 7. The CDR3 coding sequence is TGTGCCAGCAGTTTAAAGGGGGCCACATTTGGCTACACCTTC. Protein sequence: CASSLKGATFGYTF.

The chain couples TRBV9 to TRBJ1-2; maybe TRBD1 (5 bases). The CDR3 sequence is 15 residues long. CDR1 is SGDLS, CDR2 YYNGEE, per germline. V was shortened by 1 base and J by 6 bases, with 16 bases between the two germline ends. CDR3 DNA sequence: TGTGCCAGCAGCGTACGCCAGGGCCAAGGGGATGGCTACACCTTC. Translating it yields CASSVRQGQGDGYTF. The full variable domain, with the rest looked up from reference TRBV9 and TRBJ1-2, is DSGVTQTPKHLITATGQRVTLRCSPRSGDLSVYWYQQSLDQGLQFLIQYYNGEERAKGNILERFSAQQFPDLHSELNLSSLELGDSALYFCASSVRQGQGDGYTFGSGTRLTVV.

The gene calls are TRBV23-1 and TRBJ2-7, with TRBD1 matching 8 bases. TRBV23-1 falls under the ORF class, with uncertain function. This CDR3 is built from 17 residues. Trimming took 2 bases from V and 3 from J; bases not matched to a gene: 12. The CDR3 reads CASSQPLSDRERYEQYF. CDR3 bases: TGCGCCAGCAGTCAACCCTTATCGGACAGGGAACGCTACGAGCAGTACTTC.